This T cell receptor beta chain came from a study of preoperative IRX-2 immunotherapy in early breast cancer (dated 2019 in TCRdb). Receptors were amplified or captured by the immunoSEQ multiplex PCR assay. TCRdb re-hosts the immuneACCESS table, in-frame sequences only. Its copies lack some clones; in the studies checked, an unresolved V gene accounts for under half of them, and the cause for the rest is not known. This sample comprises approximately 28,000 clones, about 79% of them detected only once. The ten biggest clones cover 3% to 3.5% of the sample. The CDR3 measures 15 amino acids from cysteine to phenylalanine. Just the 45-base CDR3 DNA is kept, in frame starting at base 1. Comment on this clone: No antigen is known for it. No much larger clonotype is one base removed from it; base qualities were not supplied.

Interpreted using the paper, the treatment or condition label stands for: preoperative locoregional IRX-2 cytokine immunotherapy. The samples were obtained from a phase Ib study that tested preoperative, locoregional IRX-2 cytokine immunotherapy designed to prime immune responses. Donors were patients with early-stage breast cancer who received IRX-2 before surgery. The chain is assembled from TRBV1 and TRBJ2-1; TRBD2 reflects the table's D call only, with no check against the DNA. TRBV1 is a recognized pseudogene. The sample was gathered from a patient treated with IRX-2 immunotherapy. This TCR came from a human donor with breast cancer. The DNA sequence is TGCGCCAGCAGCCTGGGACTAGCGGGAGCCTATGAGCAGTTCTTC. Protein translation: CASSLGLAGAYEQFF.